This T cell receptor beta chain was found in a study of spatial heterogeneity in lung cancer. Every TCR cDNA molecule carried a tag that served as a unique molecular identifier. TCRdb ran MiXCR on the 5' RACE reads and lists one entry per CDR3 protein. The table lists approximately 11,000 distinct CDR3 sequences, 3% to 5% of them singletons. Germline CDR1 and CDR2: PRHDT and FYEKMQ (reference sequence). The CDR3 consists of 14 residues. This clonotype was counted at least ten times. A read error may account for a junction end that differs from germline. Described time point: sample taken at primary tumor resection. The study sequenced unsorted whole RNA from tumor, nontumor lung or frozen PBMC. Samples were obtained from around 73 donors, all untreated early-stage non-small cell lung cancer patients.

This chain joins TRBV13 and TRBJ2-5; 7 nucleotides agree with TRBD1. This sample comprised normal lung tissue next to the tumor, obtained at surgery. The clonotype originates from a male donor with early-stage non-small cell lung cancer. The CDR3 region has the DNA TGTGCCAGCAGCATAGGGGGCAGACAAGAGACCCAGTACTTC. As protein: CASSIGGRQETQYF.